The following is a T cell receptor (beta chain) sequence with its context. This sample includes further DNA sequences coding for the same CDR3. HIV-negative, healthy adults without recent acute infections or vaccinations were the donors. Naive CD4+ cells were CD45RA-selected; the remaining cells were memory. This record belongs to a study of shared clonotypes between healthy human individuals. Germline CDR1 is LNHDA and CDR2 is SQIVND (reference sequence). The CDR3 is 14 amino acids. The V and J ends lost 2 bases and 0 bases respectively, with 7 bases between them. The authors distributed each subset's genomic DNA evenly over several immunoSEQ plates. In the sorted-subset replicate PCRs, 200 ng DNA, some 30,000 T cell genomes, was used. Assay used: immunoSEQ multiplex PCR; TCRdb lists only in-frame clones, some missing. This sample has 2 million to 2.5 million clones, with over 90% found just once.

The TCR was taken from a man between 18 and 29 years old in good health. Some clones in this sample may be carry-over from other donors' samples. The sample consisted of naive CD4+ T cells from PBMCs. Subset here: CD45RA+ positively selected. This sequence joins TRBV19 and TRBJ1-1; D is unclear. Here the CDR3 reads CASSITVMNTEAFF. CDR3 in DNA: TGTGCCAGTAGTATAACTGTAATGAACACTGAAGCTTTCTTT.